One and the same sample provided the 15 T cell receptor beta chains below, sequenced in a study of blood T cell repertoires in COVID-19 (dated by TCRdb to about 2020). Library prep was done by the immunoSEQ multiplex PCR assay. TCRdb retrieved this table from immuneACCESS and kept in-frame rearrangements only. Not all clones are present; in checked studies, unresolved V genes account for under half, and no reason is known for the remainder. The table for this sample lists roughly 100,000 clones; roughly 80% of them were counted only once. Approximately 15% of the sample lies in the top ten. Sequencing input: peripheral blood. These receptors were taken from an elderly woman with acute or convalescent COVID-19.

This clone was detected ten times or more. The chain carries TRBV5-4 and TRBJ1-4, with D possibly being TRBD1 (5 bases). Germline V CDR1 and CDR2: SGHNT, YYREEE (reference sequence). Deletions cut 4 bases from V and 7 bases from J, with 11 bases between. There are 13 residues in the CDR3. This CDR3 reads CASSLRGSEKLFF. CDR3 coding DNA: TGTGCCAGCAGCCTCCGGGGGAGTGAAAAACTGTTTTTT. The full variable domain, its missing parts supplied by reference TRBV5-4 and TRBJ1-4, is ETGVTQSPTHLIKTRGQQVTLRCSSQSGHNTVSWYQQALGQGPQFIFQYYREEENGRGNFPPRFSGLQFPNYSSELNVNALELDDSALYLCASSLRGSEKLFFGSGTQLSVL.

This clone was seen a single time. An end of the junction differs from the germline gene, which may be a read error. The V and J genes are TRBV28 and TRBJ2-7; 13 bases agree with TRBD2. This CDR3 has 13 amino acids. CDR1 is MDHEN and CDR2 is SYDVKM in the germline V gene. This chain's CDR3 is CASSLGTSGVRDF. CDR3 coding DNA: TGTGCCAGCAGTCTTGGGACTAGCGGGGTCCGGGACTTC.

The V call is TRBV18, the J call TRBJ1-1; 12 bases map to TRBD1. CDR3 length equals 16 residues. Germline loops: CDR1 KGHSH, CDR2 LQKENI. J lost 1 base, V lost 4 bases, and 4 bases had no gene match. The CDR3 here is CASSLGTGGKNTEAFF. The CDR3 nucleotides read TGTGCCAGCTCACTGGGGACAGGGGGCAAGAACACTGAAGCTTTCTTT.

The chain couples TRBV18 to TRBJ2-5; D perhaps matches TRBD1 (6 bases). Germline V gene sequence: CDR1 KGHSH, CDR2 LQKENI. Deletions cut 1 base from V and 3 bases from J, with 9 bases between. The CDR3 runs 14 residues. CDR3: CASSPLGQKETQYF. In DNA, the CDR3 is TGTGCCAGCTCACCACTAGGACAGAAAGAGACCCAGTACTTC.

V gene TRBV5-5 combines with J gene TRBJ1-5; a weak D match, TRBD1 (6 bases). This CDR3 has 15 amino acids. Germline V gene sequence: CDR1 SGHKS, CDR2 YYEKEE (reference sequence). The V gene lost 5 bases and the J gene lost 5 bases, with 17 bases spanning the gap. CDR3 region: CASSPNTGLYQPQHF. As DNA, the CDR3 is TGTGCCAGCAGTCCCAATACAGGGCTTTATCAGCCCCAGCATTTT. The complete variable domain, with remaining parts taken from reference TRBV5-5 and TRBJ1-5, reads DAGVTQSPTHLIKTRGQQVTLRCSPISGHKSVSWYQQVLGQGPQFIFQYYEKEERGRGNFPDRFSARQFPNYSSELNVNALLLGDSALYLCASSPNTGLYQPQHFGDGTRLSIL.

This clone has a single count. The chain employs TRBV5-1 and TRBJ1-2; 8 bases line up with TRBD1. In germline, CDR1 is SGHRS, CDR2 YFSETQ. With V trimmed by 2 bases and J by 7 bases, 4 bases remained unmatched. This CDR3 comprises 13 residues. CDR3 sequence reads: CASSFGQGGGYTF. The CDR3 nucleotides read TGCGCCAGCAGCTTCGGACAGGGAGGTGGCTACACCTTC.

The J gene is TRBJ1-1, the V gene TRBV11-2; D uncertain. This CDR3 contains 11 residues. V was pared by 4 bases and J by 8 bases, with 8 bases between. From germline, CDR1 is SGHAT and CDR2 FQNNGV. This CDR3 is CASSSRGEAFF. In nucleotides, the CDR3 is TGTGCCAGCAGCTCCCGAGGAGAAGCTTTCTTT.

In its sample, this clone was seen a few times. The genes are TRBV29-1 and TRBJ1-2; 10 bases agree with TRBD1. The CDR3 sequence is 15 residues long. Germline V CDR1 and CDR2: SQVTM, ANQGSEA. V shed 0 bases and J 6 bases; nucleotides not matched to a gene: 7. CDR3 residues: CSVEDRGQGTNGYTF. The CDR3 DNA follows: TGCAGCGTTGAAGATAGGGGACAGGGGACCAATGGCTACACCTTC.

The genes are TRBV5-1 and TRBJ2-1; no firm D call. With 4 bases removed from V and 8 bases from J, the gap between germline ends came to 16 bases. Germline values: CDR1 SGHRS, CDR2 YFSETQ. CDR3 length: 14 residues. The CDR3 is CASSTLTGEDEQFF. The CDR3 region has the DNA TGCGCCAGCAGCACCTTAACCGGAGAGGATGAGCAGTTCTTC. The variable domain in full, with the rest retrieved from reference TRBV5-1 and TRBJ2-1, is KAGVTQTPRYLIKTRGQQVTLSCSPISGHRSVSWYQQTPGQGLQFLFEYFSETQRNKGNFPGRFSGRQFSNSRSEMNVSTLELGDSALYLCASSTLTGEDEQFFGPGTRLTVL.

Written as DNA, the CDR3 is TGTGCCAGCTCACCCGCCCCGGGAGCGGTCAATGAGCAGTTCTTC. This gives the protein CASSPAPGAVNEQFF. V and J are TRBV18 and TRBJ2-1, with D possibly being TRBD2 (6 bases). Germline-derived CDR1 and CDR2 are KGHSH and LQKENI. V lost 3 bases and J 6 bases, leaving 15 bases between the germline ends. The CDR3 loop spans 15 amino acids.

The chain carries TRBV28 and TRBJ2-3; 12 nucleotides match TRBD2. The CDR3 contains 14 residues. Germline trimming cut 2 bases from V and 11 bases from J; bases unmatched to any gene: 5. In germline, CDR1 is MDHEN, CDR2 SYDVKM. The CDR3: CASSLEGLAGLQYF. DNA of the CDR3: TGTGCCAGCAGTTTAGAAGGACTAGCGGGACTGCAGTATTTT.

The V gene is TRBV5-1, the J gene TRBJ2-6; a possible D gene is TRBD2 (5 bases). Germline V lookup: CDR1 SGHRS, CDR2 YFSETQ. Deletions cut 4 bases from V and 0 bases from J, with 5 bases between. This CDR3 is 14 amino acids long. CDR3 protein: CASSGSSGANVLTF. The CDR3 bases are TGCGCCAGCAGCGGGAGCTCTGGGGCCAACGTCCTGACTTTC.

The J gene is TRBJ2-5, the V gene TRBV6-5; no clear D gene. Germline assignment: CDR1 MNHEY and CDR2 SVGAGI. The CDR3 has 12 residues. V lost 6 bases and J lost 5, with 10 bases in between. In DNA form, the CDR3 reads TGTGCCAGCAGCTCCCCTACGGAGACCCAGTACTTC. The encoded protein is CASSSPTETQYF.

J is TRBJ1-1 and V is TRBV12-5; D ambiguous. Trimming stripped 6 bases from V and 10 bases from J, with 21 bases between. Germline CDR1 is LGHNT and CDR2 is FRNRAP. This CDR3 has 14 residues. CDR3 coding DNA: TGTGCTAGTGGGCCCGACATTCTATCCAGTGGAGCTTTCTTT. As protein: CASGPDILSSGAFF.

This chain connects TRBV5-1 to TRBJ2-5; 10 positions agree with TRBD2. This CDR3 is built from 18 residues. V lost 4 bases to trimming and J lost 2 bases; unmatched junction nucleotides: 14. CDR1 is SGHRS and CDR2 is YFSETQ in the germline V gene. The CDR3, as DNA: TGCGCCAGCAGCAGAGGACTAGCGGCCCGGAAATATCAAGAGACCCAGTACTTC. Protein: CASSRGLAARKYQETQYF.